A single sample is the source of the 22 T cell receptor beta chains below, sequenced in a study of cytomegalovirus exposure and HLA in healthy donors. PCR primers comprised 60 Vbeta and 13 Jbeta primers. Repertoires were generated with immunoSEQ multiplex PCR, while TCRdb's copy carries only in-frame clones and drops some. Here the sample spans over 35,000 clones, roughly 47% being singletons. The sequencing input was PBMCs. The source of these receptors is a human donor in good health.

This clone was counted between two and nine times. The chain joins TRBV28 to TRBJ1-2, with D perhaps matching TRBD1 (6 bases). The V end was cut by 11 bases, the J end by 1 base, with 17 bases between. This CDR3 has 14 residues. Germline loops: CDR1 MDHEN, CDR2 SYDVKM. The CDR3 reads CAAPPEQGNYGYTF. The CDR3 nucleotides are TGTGCCGCCCCCCCGGAACAGGGTAACTATGGCTACACCTTC.

To note about this clone: The junction differs from germline at one of its ends, possibly a read error. The chain uses TRBV6-1 and TRBJ2-3; a possible D gene is TRBD1 (6 bases). Germline V gene lookup returns CDR1 MNHNS and CDR2 SASEGT. There are 16 residues in the CDR3. CDR3: CASSANSAGVTHTQYF. CDR3 bases: TGTGCCAGCAGTGCGAATTCCGCAGGGGTCACACATACGCAGTATTTT.

The chain links TRBV7-6 to TRBJ2-4, with 9 bases lining up with TRBD2. Per the germline V gene, CDR1 is SGHVS and CDR2 is FNYEAQ. V trimming: 4 bases; J trimming: 8 bases; junction bases outside the gene matches: 6. The CDR3 sequence is 14 residues long. CDR3 bases: TGTGCCAGCAGCTCGGGACTAGCTGGGGACATTCAGTACTTC. This codes for CASSSGLAGDIQYF.

The rearrangement uses TRBV9 and TRBJ2-4; 7 nucleotides align to TRBD2. The V gene end was trimmed by 0 bases and the J gene end by 0 bases; junction bases not matched to a gene: 6. The CDR3 totals 17 residues. Germline V gene sequence: CDR1 SGDLS, CDR2 YYNGEE. CDR3 sequence reads: CASSVGGGTLAKNIQYF. The CDR3 coding sequence is TGTGCCAGCAGCGTAGGGGGAGGGACGCTAGCCAAAAACATTCAGTACTTC.

This rearrangement joins TRBV6-1 to TRBJ2-1, with 7 bases fitting TRBD1. The V gene's germline CDR1 is MNHNS and CDR2 SASEGT. The CDR3 has 14 amino acids. The junction had 4 bases not matched to a gene; V was cut back by 8 bases and J by 0 bases. The CDR3 sequence is CASSWDSSYNEQFF. CDR3 bases: TGTGCCAGCTCATGGGACAGCTCCTACAATGAGCAGTTCTTC.

This chain joins TRBV5-4 and TRBJ2-7, with D perhaps TRBD2 (5 bases). The CDR3 is made up of 15 amino acids. V lost 0 bases to trimming and J lost 3 bases, with 13 bases between them. The germline CDR1 and CDR2 sequences are SGHNT and YYREEE (reference sequence). CDR3 in amino acids: CASSLGGALIYEQYF. CDR3 in DNA: TGTGCCAGCAGCTTGGGGGGAGCGCTGATCTACGAGCAGTACTTC.

The chain couples TRBV28 to TRBJ2-1, with 10 nucleotides matching TRBD2. J was trimmed by 0 bases and V by 6 bases; bases with no gene match: 8. In germline, CDR1 is MDHEN, CDR2 SYDVKM. This CDR3 spans 17 amino acids. The CDR3 bases are TGTGCCAGCAGCTCAGCGGGGGGGCGGGGCTCCTACAATGAGCAGTTCTTC. Translated: CASSSAGGRGSYNEQFF.

The V gene is TRBV27, the J gene TRBJ2-7; weak D call: TRBD1 (6 bases). Germline V CDR1 and CDR2: MNHEY, SMNVEV (reference sequence). The germline V and J ends were trimmed by 4 bases and 2 bases, with 15 bases remaining between them. CDR3 length: 15 residues. Here the CDR3 reads CASSSQLEGAYEQYF. The CDR3 DNA is TGTGCCAGCAGTTCCCAACTAGAGGGGGCCTACGAGCAGTACTTC.

This clone was counted only a few times. The chain employs TRBV19 and TRBJ2-1; D gene unclear. Germline V gene data show CDR1 as LNHDA and CDR2 as SQIVND (reference sequence). The CDR3 sequence is 12 residues long. V was cut by 4 bases and J by 7 bases, with 8 bases left in between. The CDR3 region has the DNA TGTGCCAGTAGTACCCCTAGGAATGAGCAGTTCTTC. Translation gives CASSTPRNEQFF.

The CDR3 nucleotides read TGTGCCAGCAGCGATCTACAGGGAGATCAGCCCCAGCATTTT. This gives the protein CASSDLQGDQPQHF. V gene TRBV2 combines with J gene TRBJ1-5; the D gene is possibly TRBD1 (6 bases). From germline, CDR1 is SNHLY and CDR2 FYNNEI. The CDR3 loop spans 14 amino acids. With 6 bases removed from V and 5 bases from J, the gap between germline ends came to 14 bases.

The chain has TRBV7-3 and TRBJ2-5; the match to TRBD1 covers 8 bases. J was trimmed by 7 bases and V by 1 base; bases with no gene match: 8. This CDR3 has 15 amino acids. The germline gives CDR1 SGHTA, CDR2 FQGTGA. The DNA for the CDR3 is TGTGCCAGCAGCTTAAACCCCGGACAGGGCGCGACCCAGTACTTC. Its protein is CASSLNPGQGATQYF.

The chain carries TRBV5-1 and TRBJ2-2; 8 bases match TRBD1. After removal of 4 bases from V and 4 bases from J, the junction contained 6 bases not matched to a gene. Looked up from germline, CDR1 is SGHRS and CDR2 is YFSETQ. The CDR3 has 15 residues. CDR3 region: CASSMGQGATGELFF. Written as DNA, the CDR3 is TGCGCCAGCAGCATGGGGCAGGGGGCCACCGGGGAGCTGTTTTTT.

This clone is a singleton in its sample. The gene calls are TRBV27 and TRBJ1-2, with 9 nucleotides matching TRBD1. CDR1 and CDR2 from the germline V gene are MNHEY and SMNVEV (reference sequence). The CDR3 has 16 residues. V dropped 6 bases and J dropped 1; count of bases not matched to a gene: 9. CDR3 bases: TGTGCCAGCAGCCGGACAGGGGCCGGCCTTAACTATGGCTACACCTTC. This sequence encodes CASSRTGAGLNYGYTF.

The chain combines TRBV7-2 with TRBJ2-3; 7 bases agree with TRBD2. Germline assignment: CDR1 SGHTA and CDR2 FQGNSA. V lost 2 bases, J lost 7 bases, and 9 bases stayed unmatched. The CDR3 contains 15 residues. CDR3 sequence: CASSLRREIRNTQYF. CDR3 nucleotide sequence: TGTGCCAGCAGCTTACGGCGGGAGATAAGGAATACGCAGTATTTT.

This rearrangement joins TRBV9 to TRBJ1-2; 7 nucleotides match TRBD1. The CDR3 is made up of 15 amino acids. The germline V gene encodes CDR1 SGDLS and CDR2 YYNGEE. V dropped 3 bases and J dropped 0; count of bases not matched to a gene: 5. CDR3 sequence: CASSARQGANYGYTF. The DNA of the CDR3 is TGTGCCAGCAGCGCTAGACAGGGCGCTAACTATGGCTACACCTTC.

The table lists this clone with a few counts. This rearrangement joins TRBV4-3 to TRBJ1-2; 9 nucleotides line up with TRBD1. The CDR3 consists of 13 residues. CDR1 and CDR2 (germline): LGHNA, YSLEER. V gave up 4 bases and J gave up 6 bases; unmatched junction bases: 3. This chain's CDR3 is CASSLGQGDGYTF. CDR3 in DNA: TGCGCCAGCAGCCTGGGACAGGGAGATGGCTACACCTTC.

The rearrangement links TRBV5-4 to TRBJ2-2; possible D gene TRBD1, 6 bases. V was trimmed by 4 bases and J by 5 bases, leaving 18 bases between them. The length of the CDR3 is 16 residues. Per the germline V gene, CDR1 is SGHNT and CDR2 is YYREEE (reference sequence). The CDR3 loop reads CASSGSGVQGTGELFF. CDR3 nucleotide sequence: TGTGCCAGCAGCGGCTCCGGGGTCCAGGGGACCGGGGAGCTGTTTTTT.

The CDR3 spells CASSIVRGTQPQHF. For the CDR3, the DNA is TGTGCCAGTAGTATCGTAAGGGGCACTCAGCCCCAGCATTTT. The chain joins TRBV19 to TRBJ1-5; perhaps TRBD1 as D (5 bases). The CDR3 has 14 amino acids. The V gene's germline CDR1 is LNHDA and CDR2 SQIVND (reference sequence). V lost 3 bases and J lost 6, with 12 bases in between.

This sequence joins TRBV4-3 and TRBJ2-1, with 9 bases matching TRBD2. The V gene's germline CDR1 is LGHNA and CDR2 YSLEER. J gave up 8 bases and V 1 base, and 12 bases lay outside the gene matches. The CDR3 has 17 amino acids. The CDR3 loop reads CASSQGGIAGVLDEQFF. CDR3 DNA: TGCGCCAGCAGCCAAGGGGGAATAGCGGGAGTCCTCGATGAGCAGTTCTTC.

The chain joins TRBV18 to TRBJ2-1; possible D gene TRBD2, 6 bases. The V and J ends lost 3 bases and 5 bases respectively, with 14 bases between them. The CDR3 spans 15 residues. The germline V gene encodes CDR1 KGHSH and CDR2 LQKENI. CDR3 sequence: CASSPGTPPHNEQFF. DNA of the CDR3: TGTGCCAGCTCACCCGGGACTCCTCCTCACAATGAGCAGTTCTTC.

J is TRBJ2-3 and V is TRBV5-4; the D gene is possibly TRBD2 (7 bases). CDR3 length: 16 amino acids. With 4 bases removed from V and 0 bases from J, the gap between germline ends came to 15 bases. The V gene's germline CDR1 is SGHNT and CDR2 YYREEE (reference sequence). The CDR3 spells CASSPAGAFSTDTQYF. As DNA, the CDR3 is TGTGCCAGCAGCCCGGCGGGGGCCTTCAGCACAGATACGCAGTATTTT. Variable domain in full (rest from reference TRBV5-4 and TRBJ2-3): ETGVTQSPTHLIKTRGQQVTLRCSSQSGHNTVSWYQQALGQGPQFIFQYYREEENGRGNFPPRFSGLQFPNYSSELNVNALELDDSALYLCASSPAGAFSTDTQYFGPGTRLTVL.

This clone was recorded only once. One end of the junction fails to match germline, which may point to a read error. In the same sample, other DNA sequences code for this CDR3. The chain is built from TRBV5-4 and TRBJ1-1; 7 bases align to TRBD1. The V gene's germline CDR1 is SGHNT and CDR2 YYREEE (reference sequence). The CDR3 sequence is 15 residues long. CDR3 DNA: TGTGCCAGCAGCACGCCCCGACAGGGTAACACTGAAGCCTTCTTT. Translated, it gives CASSTPRQGNTEAFF.